Listed here are 3 T cell receptor beta chains from one sample, sequenced in a study of blood T cell repertoires in COVID-19. Libraries were prepared by immunoSEQ multiplex PCR; TCRdb keeps only in-frame clonotypes and omits some of them. Of approximately 94,000 clones listed, about 85% are singletons. The specimen was peripheral blood. All receptors come from a man aged 50-59 years with active or convalescent COVID-19.

The rearrangement links TRBV6-2 or TRBV6-3 to TRBJ2-7; 8 bases fit TRBD1. The ends lost 2 bases at V and 6 bases at J; junction bases unmatched: 9. The CDR3 has 15 residues. Germline V gene data show CDR1 as MNHEY and CDR2 as SVGEGT. In DNA, the CDR3 is TGTGCCAGCAGTTACCTGGGGACAGGACTAAGCGAGCAGTACTTC. Translating it yields CASSYLGTGLSEQYF.

The gene calls are TRBV11-3 and TRBJ2-7, with 12 nucleotides matching TRBD1. This CDR3 contains 16 residues. CDR1 is SGHNT, CDR2 YENEEA, per germline. V was pared by 0 bases and J by 4 bases, with 4 bases of the junction left unmatched. This CDR3 is CASSLDGTGGGYEQYF. CDR3 coding DNA: TGTGCCAGCAGCTTAGACGGGACAGGGGGCGGGTACGAGCAGTACTTC.

The J gene is TRBJ1-2, the V gene TRBV18; 8 bases agree with TRBD1. CDR3 length equals 13 residues. Germline assignment: CDR1 KGHSH and CDR2 LQKENI. V was clipped by 6 bases and J by 8 bases; unmatched bases: 8. The CDR3 here is CASSQDRDGGYTF. DNA for the CDR3: TGTGCCAGCTCCCAGGACAGGGACGGGGGCTACACCTTC.